This TCR beta chain is drawn from a study of cytomegalovirus exposure and HLA in healthy donors (dated by TCRdb to about 2017). For context, the study as a whole: In an earlier analysis of fewer than 750 of the donors, 250 to 350 Gb of sequence data and approximately 100 million unique TCR beta sequences from 180 million or so T cells were reported. Approximately 300 gigabases of sequencing data and approximately 91 million unique TCR sequences made up an early release that covered 640 HLA-typed donors. Of the roughly 410 genotyped donors, roughly 80% were placed in the genetic ancestry cluster associated with self-reported Caucasian donors. The study aimed to test whether cataloging public T cell receptors could reveal signatures of past pathogen exposure. The study used immunosequencing to profile the T cell repertoires of about 670 subjects and linked those repertoires to cytomegalovirus serostatus. Along with the roughly 610-subject first cohort, a separate validation cohort of 120 different subjects was used. High-throughput TCR immunosequencing, statistical association of individual TCRs with disease status, and machine learning were combined to predict cytomegalovirus infection status. To study patterns of TCR occurrence, a later analysis re-analyzed previously published TCR beta repertoires from 500 to 850 donors and added high-resolution HLA genotyping. The later analysis used no new phenotypic data to find candidate immune exposures, relying instead on TCR beta sequences and their occurrence across donors. An earlier analysis of around 580 of the donors used high-throughput TCR beta sequencing to judge whether each TCR beta V gene segment behaved as functional or pseudogenic. Donor age, sex, ethnicity and CMV serostatus were collected together with the repertoire data. Genome-wide SNP genotypes for about 60% of the roughly 670 donors were used in a later genetic analysis, which treated that subset as a discovery cohort. Every repertoire in the discovery cohort had been generated on one and the same sequencing platform. Class I and class II HLA loci were covered by the typing at four-digit resolution. The number of typed donors differed by locus: about 620-630 for A, B, C, DRB1 and DQB1; 500 to 550 for DQA1; 606 for DPA1; and about 450 for DPB1. Five DR-DQ haplotypes were handled as single units for association and clustering because linkage in the cohort was strong. Across approximately 400 genotyped donors of the cohort, an average of about 200,000 unique TCR beta nucleotide sequences per donor were sequenced, and about a sixth of those sequences were non-productive.

In the case of this clone: It has no known antigen specificity. Base-call qualities are not available, and no considerably larger clone is one nucleotide away.

Libraries were built with the immunoSEQ multiplex PCR assay. The multiplex PCR relied on a mix of 60 forward primers for TCR Vbeta segments and 13 reverse primers for TCR Jbeta segments. A multiplex PCR assay on genomic DNA amplified the CDR3 region of rearranged TCR beta genes. The Illumina HiSeq System was used to sequence the amplified TCR beta libraries as 87-base-pair reads. Regarding the original processing steps: In a later analysis, roughly 80 million unique TCR beta chains were counted across the 500 to 700 repertoires, and roughly 11 million of these chains were shared by at least two donors. A nearest-neighbor algorithm error-corrected the raw reads and collapsed the reads into unique sequences, merging closely related sequences to remove PCR and sequencing errors. V, D and J gene segments were assigned by aligning CDR3 sequences to IMGT reference sequences. For a sequence to be retained, a match of at least six nucleotides to both a V gene segment and a J gene segment was required. Rearrangements were classified as productive when the CDR3 lacked stop codons and remained in frame with V and J, and all other rearrangements were classified as non-productive. CDR3 was defined by IMGT convention, running from the second conserved V-encoded cysteine to the conserved J-encoded phenylalanine. Sequences without an unambiguous match to a single V gene segment were excluded from the earlier analysis of over 500 of the donors. In an earlier analysis of almost 600 of the donors, a V segment was called functional when productive rearrangements were above 56.7%, and segregating when the standard deviation between donors exceeded 5%. A statistical classification framework was built for diagnosing cytomegalovirus status from the catalog of TCR beta chain sequences. V and J gene assignment, in a later analysis, came from comparing TCR nucleotide sequences with IMGT/GENE-DB human TR gene sequences. A later analysis assigned CDR3 sequences and most-parsimonious VDJ recombination scenarios with the TCRdist pipeline. In a later analysis, each TCR beta chain was defined by its CDR3 amino acid sequence together with its V-gene family, and reads without a unique V-gene family were excluded. In a later analysis, nearly 600 highly shared, low-generation-probability nucleotide sequences were removed to address suspected cross-contamination and a sequencing artifact. In a later analysis, a clonal expansion index was calculated for each public chain from normalized within-repertoire ranks of inferred template counts. Generation probabilities in a later analysis came from a VDJ recombination model fitted to out-of-frame rearrangements, and those results were checked against IGoR. Hypergeometric tests were used in a later analysis to score TCR-TCR, TCR-HLA and TCR-CMV co-occurrence, with a repertoire-size bias correction applied to the TCR pairs. A later analysis estimated false discovery rates by permuting HLA or CMV assignments 20 times. In a later analysis, co-occurring TCRs were grouped with DBSCAN, and TCRdist sequence similarity was added when clustering was performed within HLA-allele-positive subsets. Repertoires with fewer than 30,000 or more than 120,000 public chains, plus five repertoires with anomalous nucleotide sharing, were excluded from co-occurrence clustering. In its TCRdb copy, this immuneACCESS table keeps in-frame sequences only and misses some clones. Where compared with another copy, unresolved V genes explain less than half of these, and the others have no known cause. V and J calls and clone size are those listed in that table; D and trimming were worked out from the DNA. In all, the sample holds fewer than 95,000 clones, and roughly four fifths of those were seen once. The ten top clones hold about 0.5% of the sample.

The CDR3 runs 13 residues from the cysteine to the phenylalanine. Of all the DNA, just the CDR3 is kept, 39 bases in frame from base 1. After removal of 4 bases from V and 4 bases from J, the junction retains 3 bases not matched to a gene. Per the germline V gene (reference sequence), LNHDA is the CDR1 and SQIVND is the CDR2. What the authors observed across the whole study: A total of fewer than 200 TCR beta chains were listed by the study as associated with cytomegalovirus. Strong co-occurrence of HLA alleles, especially DR and DQ, made assigning TCR associations to individual alleles difficult. Cytomegalovirus status was reported to be diagnosed by the classifier with high specificity and sensitivity in both the original and validation cohorts. The sequencing pipeline was judged likely to have produced a cluster of highly shared sequence variants as a technical artifact. V-gene and J-gene trimming of TCR beta chains was associated with a missense DCLRE1C variant in a later genetic analysis, and the association was replicated in an independent cohort. The 87-base-pair reads could not distinguish some IMGT-functional V segments, including TRBV6-2 and TRBV6-3, so those segments were excluded. The authors suggested that the approach could potentially be generalized to other disease states and immunological phenotypes. An earlier analysis of around 540 of the donors showed that most TCR beta V segments appeared in productive rearrangements either about 87% or about 30% of the time, which broadly matched IMGT annotations. Most TCR sequences were observed very rarely across donors, whereas some public TCRs were present in many individuals. A further reported finding was that TCR beta sequences accurately predicted the HLA-A and HLA-B alleles for most subjects in the first cohort. According to a later analysis, parvovirus B19, influenza, CMV and Epstein-Barr virus appeared linked to several top co-occurrence clusters. In a later genetic analysis, fewer N-insertions in productive TCRs were reported among donors in an Asian-associated ancestry cluster than the approximately 710-donor mean. Correlated functional status among segregating V segments might reflect linkage disequilibrium, but an unknown experimental factor could not be ruled out. Three of the identified cytomegalovirus-associated TCR beta chains were confirmed in vitro to be specific for cytomegalovirus antigens. The earlier analysis of around 600 of the donors excluded approximately 17 rarely observed V segments, including chromosome 9 orphons, because counts were too low. In a later analysis, HLA-associated TCR beta chains were found to be more clonally expanded and to have lower generation probabilities than equally common non-associated chains. Immune exposure information for the cohort was limited to CMV serostatus. Presence/absence analyses assumed roughly uniform sequencing depth across donors, an assumption that may not hold. The cohort was sequenced for TCR beta chains only, and without alpha or paired-chain data the features that could be detected were limited. Because HLA typing was missing for some donors at each locus, association tests included only the typed subset. In a later analysis, over 15,000 TCR beta sequences were associated with specific HLA alleles at a false discovery rate of 0.05. In a later analysis, most CMV-associated TCR beta chains were found to appear HLA-restricted, with HLA associations seemingly driven largely by CMV exposure. A later analysis found that TCR association rates varied across HLA loci, with DRB1 alleles showing the most associated TCRs and HLA-C alleles the fewest.

The cohort comprised hundreds of healthy bone marrow donors. At the time of sampling, all cohort members were nominally healthy, though unrecorded immune exposures were likely present. The donor was CMV seronegative and was included in the group of several hundred seronegative cohort members. Each donor provided a peripheral blood sample, and peripheral blood mononuclear cells were used for TCR beta sequencing. Genomic DNA extraction from the blood cell samples was performed with the Qiagen DNeasy Blood Extraction Kit. The sequence is built from TRBV19 and TRBJ1-2, with 7 central nucleotides matching TRBD1. The receptor was isolated from a man younger than 45 in good health and CMV-seronegative. Sequenced sample: PBMCs. The bases read TGTGCCAGTAGTAGAGCAGGGGGCTATGGCTACACCTTC. Its translation reads: CASSRAGGYGYTF.